These T cell receptor beta chains were read from a single sample in a study of blood T cells in healthy people across ages. TCRdb redid the calling of the 5' RACE reads with MiXCR, one entry per CDR3 protein. Here the sample spans roughly 800,000 distinct CDR3 sequences, about three fifths being singletons. The specimen sequenced was blood. These receptors were taken from a man younger than 40 in good health. CDR3s include the opening cysteine and the closing phenylalanine or tryptophan. The order of the fields is J gene, clone size, D gene, V gene, CDR3 DNA, CDR3 protein. The D gene is left open where the match is weak. Clone size is given for some rows only: seen once, a few or many times, or a class if the clone is expanded.

TRBJ2-1,NA,NA,TRBV7-2,TGTGCCAGCAGGATGACCGGAGGAGAGCAGTTCTTC,CASRMTGGEQFF
TRBJ1-4,NA,NA,TRBV5-1,TGCGCCAGCAGCCCCCAACCAACTAATGAAAAACTGTTTTTT,CASSPQPTNEKLFF
TRBJ2-5,NA,NA,TRBV25-1,TGTGCCAGCAGTGAATTAGGGATGGCCGAGACCCAGTACTTC,CASSELGMAETQYF
TRBJ1-5,NA,NA,TRBV4-1,TGCGCCAGCAGCCTGACATCGCCCGATCAGCCCCAGCATTTT,CASSLTSPDQPQHF
TRBJ2-6,NA,TRBD1,TRBV7-9,TGTGCCAGCAGCGAAACAGGGGCTGGGGCCAACGTCCTGACTTTC,CASSETGAGANVLTF
TRBJ2-5,NA,NA,TRBV12-3/TRBV12-4,TGTGCCAGCGCCTCCAGGACCGGAGGGGGAGAGACCCAGTACTTC,CASASRTGGGETQYF
TRBJ2-5,NA,NA,TRBV18,TGTGCCAGCTCACCAAGCAGGGAGGATGAGACCCAGTACTTC,CASSPSREDETQYF
TRBJ1-5,NA,TRBD1,TRBV20-1,TGCAGTGCTAGCAGGGGGGATCAGCCCCAGCATTTT,CSASRGDQPQHF
TRBJ2-3,NA,TRBD1,TRBV20-1,TGCAGTGCTAGGGAAGGGGGCGCCGGCACAGATACGCAGTATTTT,CSAREGGAGTDTQYF
TRBJ2-3,NA,NA,TRBV28,TGTGCCAGCAGTTCCCCCGCCATTCGAAGCACAGATACGCAGTATTTT,CASSSPAIRSTDTQYF
TRBJ2-5,NA,NA,TRBV29-1,TGCAGCGTTGAAGTTCGGGGTAGGGAGACCCAGTACTTC,CSVEVRGRETQYF
TRBJ2-1,NA,NA,TRBV18,TGTGCCAGCTCAGGGGGTACCGGCTACAATGAGCAGTTCTTC,CASSGGTGYNEQFF
TRBJ1-2,once,NA,TRBV18,TGTGCCAGCTCATCCAAACCGGGACACCCTAACTATGGCTACACCTTC,CASSSKPGHPNYGYTF
TRBJ2-1,NA,TRBD1,TRBV29-1,TGCAGCGTAGACCCCGTGAGACAGGGCTCCTACAATGAGCAGTTCTTC,CSVDPVRQGSYNEQFF
TRBJ2-7,NA,NA,TRBV5-6,TGTGCCAGCAGCTCCCGGTTCGCAGGGAACGAGCAGTACTTC,CASSSRFAGNEQYF
TRBJ2-3,NA,TRBD2,TRBV20-1,TGCAGTGCTAGAGATACCCTCCGACTAGCGGGAGGTCGTGATACGCAGTATTTT,CSARDTLRLAGGRDTQYF
TRBJ2-7,few,TRBD2,TRBV6-2/TRBV6-3,TGTGCCAGATCAGCGGGAGCTACCTACGAGCAGTACTTC,CARSAGATYEQYF
TRBJ1-2,NA,NA,TRBV7-2,TGTGCCAGCAGCGCCGTGCCGGCTTCGGATTTCGGCTACACCTTC,CASSAVPASDFGYTF
TRBJ1-2,NA,TRBD1,TRBV4-2,TGTGCCAGCAGCCAAGATCTCCTCGGGACAGGGGCCTATGGCTACACCTTC,CASSQDLLGTGAYGYTF
TRBJ2-1,once,TRBD1,TRBV7-3,TGTGCCAGCAGCATTTCACCGTCAGGGGGCTTTGAGCAGTTCTTC,CASSISPSGGFEQFF
TRBJ1-5,NA,NA,TRBV12-3/TRBV12-4,TGTGCCAGCAGTTTATATGGGTTGGGGGATCAGCCCCAGCATTTT,CASSLYGLGDQPQHF
TRBJ1-5,NA,NA,TRBV6-2/TRBV6-3,TGTGCCAGCAGTTACGTGAGAAATCAGCCCCAGCATTTT,CASSYVRNQPQHF
TRBJ2-7,NA,TRBD2,TRBV6-5,TGTGCCAGCAGGACACTAGCGGGAGAGTCCTACGAGCAGTACTTC,CASRTLAGESYEQYF
TRBJ2-2,NA,TRBD1,TRBV28,TGTGCCAGCAGTCCTACTATGCCCGACAGGGCGCCTATGGTCGGGGAGCTGTTTTTT,CASSPTMPDRAPMVGELFF
TRBJ2-1,NA,TRBD2,TRBV20-1,TGCAGTGCTAGAGATTTAGCGGGAGGGCCCAATGAGCAGTTCTTC,CSARDLAGGPNEQFF
TRBJ2-1,NA,TRBD2,TRBV4-3,TGCGCCAGCAGCCAAGGGGCCCCAGGACTAGTTTCCTACAATGAGCAGTTCTTC,CASSQGAPGLVSYNEQFF